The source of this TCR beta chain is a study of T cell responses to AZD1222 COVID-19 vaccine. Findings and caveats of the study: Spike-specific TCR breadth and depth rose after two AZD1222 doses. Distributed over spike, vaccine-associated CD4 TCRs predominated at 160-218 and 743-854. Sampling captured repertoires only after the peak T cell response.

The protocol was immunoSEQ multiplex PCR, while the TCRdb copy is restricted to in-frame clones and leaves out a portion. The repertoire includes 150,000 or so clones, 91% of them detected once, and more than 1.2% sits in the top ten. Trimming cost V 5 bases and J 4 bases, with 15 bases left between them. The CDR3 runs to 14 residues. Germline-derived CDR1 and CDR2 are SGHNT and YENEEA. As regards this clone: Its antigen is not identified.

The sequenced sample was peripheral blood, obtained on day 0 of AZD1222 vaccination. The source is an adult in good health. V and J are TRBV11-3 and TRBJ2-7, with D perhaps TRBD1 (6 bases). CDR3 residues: CASSPQGKAYEQYF. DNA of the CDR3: TGTGCCAGCAGCCCGCAGGGGAAAGCGTACGAGCAGTACTTC.